Sequencing of this T cell receptor beta chain was carried out in a study of T cells in narcolepsy. Study at large: Healthy controls were enrolled alongside patients with narcolepsy type 1 or type 2.

Method: immunoSEQ multiplex PCR; TCRdb's copy keeps in-frame clones and lacks some. Counted here are some 24,000 clones, around 85% occurring once; the ten biggest clones make up 1% to 1.5%. Trimming took off 3 bases at V and 4 bases at J, with 13 bases between the two ends. In germline, CDR1 is MGHDK, CDR2 SYGVNS. The CDR3 extends over 14 amino acids. What was sequenced was CD45RA- memory CD4+ T cells from PBMCs. This clonotype originated in a human donor with narcolepsy. This chain links TRBV25-1 with TRBJ2-7; D remains unclear. CDR3 bases: TGTGCCAGCAGTGATCCGGGTACGCTATACGAGCAGTACTTC. This encodes CASSDPGTLYEQYF.